This TCR beta chain was identified during a study of regulatory T cells in long-lasting Graves disease. The study, taken as a whole, reports: Among samples with persistent disease, TRBV28, TRBJ1-2 and TRBJ2-5 were favored.

Library construction for TCR beta used iRepertoire HTBI primers and Arm-PCR of CDR3 regions. TCRdb independently ran MiXCR on the multiplex PCR reads; one entry per CDR3 protein. In the table there are 680,000 or so distinct CDR3 sequences, 15% to 20% of which are singletons. This clonotype was counted only a few times. Its antigen is not known. Germline lookup yields CDR1 DFQATT and CDR2 SNEGSKA (reference sequence). The CDR3 contains 12 residues. V was clipped by 5 bases and J by 1 base, with 7 bases between them. Time point here: newly diagnosed GD, antithyroid drugs for less than 3 months. The authors made the TCR library using RNA they extracted from PBMCs. These same records also appear under a second study, on T cells in Graves' hyperthyroidism and ophthalmopathy. That study adds: The TCR CDR3 was amplified in a first-round RT-PCR using the HTBI primer set.

This receptor was identified in a woman in her thirties with Graves disease. The chain joins TRBV20-1 to TRBJ2-3, with D unresolved. Here the sequenced sample was peripheral blood mononuclear cells (PBMCs), taken at new diagnosis, from a patient treated with antithyroid drugs. In nucleotides, the CDR3 is TGCAGTGCTCCCCCCGGCACAGATACGCAGTATTTT. As protein: CSAPPGTDTQYF.